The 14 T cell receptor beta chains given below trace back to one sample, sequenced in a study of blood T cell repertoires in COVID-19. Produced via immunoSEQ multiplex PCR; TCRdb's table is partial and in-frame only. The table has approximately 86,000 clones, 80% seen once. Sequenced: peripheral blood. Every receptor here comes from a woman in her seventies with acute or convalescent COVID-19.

CDR3: CASRPLVESTDTQYF. The CDR3 DNA reads TGTGCCAGCAGGCCCCTCGTGGAGAGCACAGATACGCAGTATTTT. The V and J genes are TRBV28 and TRBJ2-3; D gene ambiguous. Germline V gene lookup returns CDR1 MDHEN and CDR2 SYDVKM. V lost 6 bases, J lost 0 bases, and 13 bases lay in between. The CDR3 is 15 amino acids.

The CDR3 DNA reads as TGTGCCAGCAGTGAATTAGGAGGGCAAGAGACCCAGTACTTC. Its protein product is CASSELGGQETQYF. The gene calls are TRBV25-1 and TRBJ2-5; possible D gene TRBD2, 6 bases. V was trimmed by 1 base and J by 2 bases, leaving 8 bases between them. The germline V gene encodes CDR1 MGHDK and CDR2 SYGVNS. This CDR3 region has 14 residues.

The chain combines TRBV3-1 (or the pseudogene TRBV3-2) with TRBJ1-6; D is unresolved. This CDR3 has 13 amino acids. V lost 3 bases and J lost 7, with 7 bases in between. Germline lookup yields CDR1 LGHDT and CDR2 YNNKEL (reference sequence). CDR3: CASSQSPNSPLHF. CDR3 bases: TGTGCCAGCAGCCAGAGTCCGAATTCACCCCTCCACTTT.

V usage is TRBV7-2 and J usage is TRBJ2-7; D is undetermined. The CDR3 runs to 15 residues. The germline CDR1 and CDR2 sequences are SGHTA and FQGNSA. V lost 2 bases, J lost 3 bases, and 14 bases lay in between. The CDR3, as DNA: TGTGCCAGCAGCTTAAACGTCCATATCAGCTACGAGCAGTACTTC. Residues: CASSLNVHISYEQYF.

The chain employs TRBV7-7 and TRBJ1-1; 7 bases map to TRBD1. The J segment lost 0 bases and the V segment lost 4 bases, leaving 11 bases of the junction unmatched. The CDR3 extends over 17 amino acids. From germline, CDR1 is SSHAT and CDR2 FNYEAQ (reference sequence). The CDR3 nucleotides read TGTGCCAGCAGCTCCTCCCGGAGGGGGCGACTGAACACTGAAGCTTTCTTT. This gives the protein CASSSSRRGRLNTEAFF.

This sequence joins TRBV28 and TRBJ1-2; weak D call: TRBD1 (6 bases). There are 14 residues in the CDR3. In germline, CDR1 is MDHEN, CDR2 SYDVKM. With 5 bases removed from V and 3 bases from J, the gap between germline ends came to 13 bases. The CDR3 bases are TGTGCCAGCAGTCAGACAGGAGCGTACTATGGCTACACCTTC. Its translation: CASSQTGAYYGYTF.

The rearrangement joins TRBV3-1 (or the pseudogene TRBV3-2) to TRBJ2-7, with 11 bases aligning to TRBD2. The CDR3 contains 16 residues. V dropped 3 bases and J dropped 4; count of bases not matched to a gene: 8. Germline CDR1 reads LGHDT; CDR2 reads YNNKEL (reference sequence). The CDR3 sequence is CASSQVFRTSGYEQYF. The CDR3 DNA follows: TGTGCCAGCAGCCAGGTCTTTCGGACTAGCGGGTACGAGCAGTACTTC.

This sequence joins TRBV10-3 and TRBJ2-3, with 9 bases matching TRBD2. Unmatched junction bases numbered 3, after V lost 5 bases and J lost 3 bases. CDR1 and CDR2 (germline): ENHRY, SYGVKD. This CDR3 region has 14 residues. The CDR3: CAISISGGTDTQYF. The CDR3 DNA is TGTGCCATCAGTATTAGCGGGGGAACAGATACGCAGTATTTT.

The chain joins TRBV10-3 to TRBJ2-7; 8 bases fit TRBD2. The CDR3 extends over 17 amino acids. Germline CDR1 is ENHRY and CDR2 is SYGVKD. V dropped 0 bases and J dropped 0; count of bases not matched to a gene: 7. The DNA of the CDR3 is TGTGCCATCAGTGAGTCGGCTAGCGGGCCGAGCTCCTACGAGCAGTACTTC. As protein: CAISESASGPSSYEQYF.

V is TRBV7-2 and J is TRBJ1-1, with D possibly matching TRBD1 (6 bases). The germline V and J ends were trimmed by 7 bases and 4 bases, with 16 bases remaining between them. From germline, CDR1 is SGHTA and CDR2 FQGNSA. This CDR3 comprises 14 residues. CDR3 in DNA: TGTGCCAGCACCCAGGGGAGGGGGAGCACTGAAGCTTTCTTT. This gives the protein CASTQGRGSTEAFF.

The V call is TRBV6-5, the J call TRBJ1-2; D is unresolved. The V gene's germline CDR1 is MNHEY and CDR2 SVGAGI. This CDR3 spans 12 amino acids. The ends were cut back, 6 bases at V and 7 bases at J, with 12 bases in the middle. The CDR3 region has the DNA TGTGCCAGCAGCCCGACTAGCGGTGGCTACACCTTC. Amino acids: CASSPTSGGYTF.

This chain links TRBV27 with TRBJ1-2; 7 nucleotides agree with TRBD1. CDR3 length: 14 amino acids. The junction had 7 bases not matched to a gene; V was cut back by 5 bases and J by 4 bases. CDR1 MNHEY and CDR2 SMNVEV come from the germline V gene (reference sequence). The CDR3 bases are TGTGCCAGCAGTGCCGGGACAGCTTTCTATGGCTACACCTTC. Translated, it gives CASSAGTAFYGYTF.

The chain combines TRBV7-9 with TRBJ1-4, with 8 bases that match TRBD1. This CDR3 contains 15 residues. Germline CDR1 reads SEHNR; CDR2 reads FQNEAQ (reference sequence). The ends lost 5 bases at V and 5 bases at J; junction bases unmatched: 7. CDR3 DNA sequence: TGTGCCAGCAGCCACTGGACAGGGACCAATGAAAAACTGTTTTTT. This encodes CASSHWTGTNEKLFF.

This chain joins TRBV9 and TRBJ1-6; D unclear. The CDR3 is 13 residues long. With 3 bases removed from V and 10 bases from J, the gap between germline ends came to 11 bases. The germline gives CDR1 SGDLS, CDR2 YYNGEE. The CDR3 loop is CASSARPRSPLHF. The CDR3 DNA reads TGTGCCAGCAGCGCCCGACCCAGGTCACCCCTCCACTTT.